This T cell receptor beta chain was identified during a study of response to subunit inactivated influenza vaccine. Study-wide points: Each seasonal flu vaccination may recruit only limited new T cells, authors suggested.

TCRdb called the RT-PCR reads again in MiXCR, with one record for every CDR3 protein. The repertoire has some 570,000 distinct CDR3 sequences, roughly 10% of them found once; the top ten carry roughly 11%. CDR1 and CDR2 from the germline V gene are KGHSH and LQKENI. V was shortened by 3 bases and J by 8 bases, with 10 bases between the two germline ends. There are 12 residues in the CDR3. This clonotype has more than one count but fewer than ten. Its specificity is unknown. The data also belong to a second study, concerning T cells expressing NK-cell markers. According to that study: Making the TCR beta cDNA relied on 5'RACE template switching with UMIs. TCR beta repertoires came from sorted CD3+CD56+NKG2C+, CD3+CD56+NKG2C- and CD3+CD56-NKG2C+ T cells.

The V and J genes are TRBV18 and TRBJ1-2; a weak D match, TRBD1 (5 bases). This material consisted of PBMCs from blood, taken on the day of vaccination. This clonotype was obtained from a man in his fifties who received an inactivated influenza vaccine. CDR3 protein: CASSPDTQGYTF. Here the CDR3 DNA reads TGTGCCAGCTCACCGGACACCCAAGGCTACACCTTC.